Detailed here is one T cell receptor (beta chain). A much larger clonotype is one base distant, so this may be a read error. Using a J-beta primer mix together with a sample-barcoded 5' primer, a second PCR was run for 7 to 11 cycles. TCRdb recomputed calls from the 5' RACE reads with MiXCR, one row per CDR3 protein. The sample contains around 1,100,000 distinct CDR3 sequences, roughly two fifths of which appear only once. The data were taken from a study of blood T cells in healthy people across ages. This CDR3 region has 11 residues. Germline assignment: CDR1 SQVTM and CDR2 ANQGSEA. The ends were cut back, 4 bases at V and 2 bases at J, with 5 bases in the middle.

What was sequenced was blood. This clonotype was obtained from a man between 18 and 35 years old in good health. The gene calls are TRBV29-1 and TRBJ1-2; D gene unclear. Here the CDR3 reads CSVVINYGYTF. The CDR3 coding sequence is TGCAGCGTTGTGATAAACTATGGCTACACCTTC. Using reference TRBV29-1 and TRBJ1-2 for the parts outside the CDR3, the full variable domain is SAVISQKPSRDICQRGTSLTIQCQVDSQVTMMFWYRQQPGQSLTLIATANQGSEATYESGFVIDKFPISRPNLTFSTLTVSNMSPEDSSIYLCSVVINYGYTFGSGTRLTVV.